What follows are 11 T cell receptor beta chains derived from one specimen sequenced in a study of shared clonotypes between healthy human individuals. Sequencing was performed with immunoSEQ multiplex PCR; in TCRdb, only in-frame clones are kept and a portion is missing. The table has a few million clones, roughly 92% seen once; the top ten hold over 0.12%. Sequencing input: naive CD4+ T cells sorted from blood. Subset: CD45RA+ positively selected. The receptors come from a man between 18 and 35 years old in good health.

The V gene is TRBV10-3, the J gene TRBJ1-5; D is undetermined. Per germline, CDR1 ENHRY and CDR2 SYGVKD. V lost 6 bases to trimming and J lost 4 bases, with 10 bases between them. The CDR3 length is 13 residues. The CDR3 is CAISSDMNQPQHF. CDR3 coding DNA: TGTGCCATCAGCAGTGACATGAATCAGCCCCAGCATTTT.

The chain combines TRBV10-1 with TRBJ1-1, with TRBD1 as a possible D gene (5 bases). The CDR3 extends over 13 amino acids. Germline CDR1 and CDR2: WNHNN and SYGVQD (reference sequence). V shed 6 bases and J shed 1 base, with 9 bases lying between them. CDR3 loop: CASRTGTNTEAFF. The CDR3 DNA follows: TGCGCCAGCAGAACCGGGACGAACACTGAAGCTTTCTTT.

The rearrangement uses TRBV27 and TRBJ1-1; unclear D gene. CDR1 and CDR2 from the germline V gene are MNHEY and SMNVEV (reference sequence). The CDR3 runs 15 residues. Trimming pared 6 bases from V and 0 bases from J, leaving 14 bases between. CDR3 nucleotide sequence: TGTGCCAGCAGCACCGGCCTCACAGTGAACACTGAAGCTTTCTTT. Translation: CASSTGLTVNTEAFF.

This clone turned up a few times. This rearrangement joins TRBV10-3 to TRBJ1-1, with TRBD1 identical over 9 bases. The CDR3 consists of 14 residues. Germline values: CDR1 ENHRY, CDR2 SYGVKD. The J segment lost 11 bases and the V segment lost 7 bases, leaving 14 bases of the junction unmatched. The CDR3 sequence is CAIKTQGAVTTAFF. In nucleotides, the CDR3 is TGTGCCATCAAGACACAGGGGGCGGTAACCACGGCTTTCTTT.

The rearrangement links TRBV11-2 to TRBJ2-7; possibly TRBD1 for D (6 bases). Looked up from germline, CDR1 is SGHAT and CDR2 is FQNNGV. There are 14 residues in the CDR3. Trimming removed 3 bases from V and 1 base from J, with 10 bases in between. CDR3 loop: CASSFGTNSYEQYF. CDR3 DNA: TGTGCCAGCAGCTTCGGGACAAATTCCTACGAGCAGTACTTC. Complete variable domain (other parts from reference TRBV11-2 and TRBJ2-7): EAGVAQSPRYKIIEKRQSVAFWCNPISGHATLYWYQQILGQGPKLLIQFQNNGVVDDSQLPKDRFSAERLKGVDSTLKIQPAKLEDSAVYLCASSFGTNSYEQYFGPGTRLTVT.

A word on this clone: Other DNA sequences in this sample translate to the same CDR3. The CDR3, as DNA: TGTGCCAGCAGCTGGGGGACTAGCGGTAGCACAGATACGCAGTATTTT. Residues: CASSWGTSGSTDTQYF. The chain couples TRBV5-4 to TRBJ2-3; 11 nucleotides match TRBD2. Germline V gene sequence: CDR1 SGHNT, CDR2 YYREEE (reference sequence). J gave up 0 bases and V 3 bases, and 3 bases lay outside the gene matches. CDR3 length: 16 amino acids.

The J gene is TRBJ2-1, the V gene TRBV4-3; 8 bases fit TRBD2. After removal of 0 bases from V and 0 bases from J, the junction contained 7 bases not matched to a gene. Germline assignment: CDR1 LGHNA and CDR2 YSLEER. The CDR3 is made up of 18 amino acids. The CDR3 nucleotides are TGCGCCAGCAGCCAAGAGATTCCGACTAGCGTCTCCTACAATGAGCAGTTCTTC. This gives the protein CASSQEIPTSVSYNEQFF.

The chain uses TRBV7-2 and TRBJ2-7; D might be TRBD1 (6 bases). CDR3 size: 15 residues. Germline loops: CDR1 SGHTA, CDR2 FQGNSA. The ends were cut back, 2 bases at V and 3 bases at J, with 14 bases in the middle. DNA for the CDR3: TGTGCCAGCAGCTTAAAGGGGGACCCTCGCTACGAGCAGTACTTC. Its protein product is CASSLKGDPRYEQYF.

The chain couples TRBV7-9 to TRBJ1-5; D possibly corresponds to TRBD1 (5 bases). This CDR3 spans 15 amino acids. Trimming cost V 2 bases and J 5 bases, with 13 bases left between them. The germline V gene encodes CDR1 SEHNR and CDR2 FQNEAQ (reference sequence). DNA of the CDR3: TGTGCCAGCAGCTTAACCCCGCGCAGGGATCAGCCCCAGCATTTT. This encodes CASSLTPRRDQPQHF. Filled out from reference TRBV7-9 and TRBJ1-5, the complete variable domain reads DTGVSQNPRHKITKRGQNVTFRCDPISEHNRLYWYRQTLGQGPEFLTYFQNEAQLEKSRLLSDRFSAERPKGSFSTLEIQRTEQGDSAMYLCASSLTPRRDQPQHFGDGTRLSIL.

The V and J genes are TRBV10-1 and TRBJ2-2; D could derive from TRBD1 or TRBD2 (5 bases each). The CDR3 consists of 17 residues. V was shortened by 0 bases and J by 5 bases, with 16 bases between the two germline ends. Germline V lookup: CDR1 WNHNN, CDR2 SYGVQD (reference sequence). In DNA form, the CDR3 reads TGCGCCAGCAGTGAGTCGGGCCGGGGCGGACGGACCGGGGAGCTGTTTTTT. This sequence encodes CASSESGRGGRTGELFF.

The chain carries TRBV7-3 and TRBJ2-1, with 8 positions matching TRBD2. J gave up 8 bases and V 1 base, and 7 bases lay outside the gene matches. The CDR3 totals 15 residues. CDR1 and CDR2 (germline): SGHTA, FQGTGA. CDR3 loop: CASSLRTSGWDEQFF. For the CDR3, the DNA is TGTGCCAGCAGCTTAAGAACTAGCGGTTGGGATGAGCAGTTCTTC.